This T cell receptor (beta chain) was found in a study of CD8 T cells in Susac syndrome. Broader study findings: TCR sequencing and HLA analysis covered a relatively small number of individuals.

This CDR3 spans 15 amino acids. Germline V lookup: CDR1 LNHDA, CDR2 SQIVND (reference sequence). V was shortened by 6 bases and J by 2 bases, with 17 bases between the two germline ends. In blood CD8+ and CD4+ T cells, TCR beta underwent sequencing. Comment on this clonotype: The antigen is unknown.

Reverse transcription of roughly 0.45 to 1 ug RNA was performed with random hexamers. The immunoSEQ assay covered 54 Vbeta and 13 Jbeta segments for CDR3. TCRdb reprocessed the immunoSEQ multiplex PCR reads via MiXCR and lists one record per CDR3 protein. The data contain over 350,000 distinct CDR3 sequences, around 83% of them seen just once; the ten biggest clones take up more than 0.09%. Sequences were obtained from CD8+ T cells from PBMCs. J is TRBJ2-7 and V is TRBV19; D may be TRBD2 (6 bases). The TCR sequence derives from a human donor with multiple sclerosis. CDR3 sequence reads: CASSPEGTGAYEQYF. The CDR3 region has the DNA TGTGCCAGTAGCCCAGAGGGGACTGGAGCCTACGAGCAGTACTTC.